The clone carrying this TCR beta chain was found a few times. The target antigen is unknown. This entry belongs to a study of a mutant IDH1 vaccine in newly diagnosed glioma. Across the whole study: First vaccine doses came 4-6 weeks after radiotherapy alone, or with temozolomide cycles. An approximately 62% male, approximately 38% female split and a mean age of approximately 38 years characterized treated patients.

Measured with immunoSEQ multiplex PCR; TCRdb has only the in-frame clones, and not every one. The sample carries roughly 30,000 clones, around 83% recorded once. General observations from the study: Pseudoprogression showed no apparent link to changes in top peripheral T cell clonotypes. Detectable vaccine-induced immune responses arose in around 93% of patients.

The CDR3 contains 14 residues. V lost 4 bases and J 4 bases, leaving 10 bases between the germline ends. The germline CDR1 and CDR2 sequences are MNHNS and SASEGT. Documented time point: week 23, last vaccination. Topical imiquimod was applied with each vaccine dose, which held 300 ug of mutant IDH1 20-mer peptide. The origin of this receptor is a woman in her 30s with glioma. The chain combines TRBV6-1 with TRBJ1-4; no firm D call. Material: PBMCs, obtained from a glioma patient whose treatment included an IDH1 peptide vaccine. In nucleotides, the CDR3 is TGTGCCAGCAGTGCAGTGACCTATAATGAAAAACTGTTTTTT. This translates into CASSAVTYNEKLFF.